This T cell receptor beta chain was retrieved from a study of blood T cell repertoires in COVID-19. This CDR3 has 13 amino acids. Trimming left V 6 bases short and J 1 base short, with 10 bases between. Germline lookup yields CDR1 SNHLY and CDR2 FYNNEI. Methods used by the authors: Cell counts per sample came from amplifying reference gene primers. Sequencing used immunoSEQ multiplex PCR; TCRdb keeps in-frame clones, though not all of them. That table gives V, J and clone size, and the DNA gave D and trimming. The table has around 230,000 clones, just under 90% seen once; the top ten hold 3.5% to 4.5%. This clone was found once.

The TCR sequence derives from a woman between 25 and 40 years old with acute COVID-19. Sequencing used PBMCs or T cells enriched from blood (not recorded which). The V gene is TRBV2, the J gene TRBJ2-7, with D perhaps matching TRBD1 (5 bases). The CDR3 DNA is TGTGCCAGCAGGGCCGACAGTTCCTACGAGCAGTACTTC. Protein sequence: CASRADSSYEQYF. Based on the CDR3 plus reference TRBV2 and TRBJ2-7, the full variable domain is EPEVTQTPSHQVTQMGQEVILRCVPISNHLYFYWYRQILGQKVEFLVSFYNNEISEKSEIFDDQFSVERPDGSNFTLKIRSTKLEDSAMYFCASRADSSYEQYFGPGTRLTVT.